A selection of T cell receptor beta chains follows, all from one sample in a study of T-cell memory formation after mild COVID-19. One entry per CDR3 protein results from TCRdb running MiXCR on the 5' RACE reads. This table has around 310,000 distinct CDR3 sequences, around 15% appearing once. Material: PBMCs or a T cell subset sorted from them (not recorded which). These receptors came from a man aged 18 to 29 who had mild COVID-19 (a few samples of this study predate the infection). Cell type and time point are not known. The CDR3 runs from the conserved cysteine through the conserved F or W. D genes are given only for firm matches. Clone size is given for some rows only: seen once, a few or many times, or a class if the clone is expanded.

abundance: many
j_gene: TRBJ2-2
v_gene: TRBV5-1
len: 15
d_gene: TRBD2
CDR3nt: TGCGCCAGCAGCTCCCAGGGAGGGGACACCGGGGAGCTGTTTTTT
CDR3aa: CASSSQGGDTGELFF

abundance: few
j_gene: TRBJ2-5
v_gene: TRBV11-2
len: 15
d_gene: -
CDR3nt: TGTGCCAGCACTCTAGTAGTAGGGTCCCAAGAGACCCAGTACTTC
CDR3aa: CASTLVVGSQETQYF

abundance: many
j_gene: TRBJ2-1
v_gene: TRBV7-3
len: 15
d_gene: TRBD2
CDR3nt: TGTGCCAGCAGCCGGGGGGGAAGCTCCTACAATGAGCAGTTCTTC
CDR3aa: CASSRGGSSYNEQFF

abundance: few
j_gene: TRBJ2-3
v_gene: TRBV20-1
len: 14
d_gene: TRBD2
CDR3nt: TGCAGTGCGCCGGGCGGACTAGCAGCAGATACGCAGTATTTT
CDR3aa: CSAPGGLAADTQYF

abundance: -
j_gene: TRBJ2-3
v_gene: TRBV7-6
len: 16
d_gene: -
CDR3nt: TGTGCCAGCAGCCTAGGGCGGGGACCTAGCACAGATACGCAGTATTTT
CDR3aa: CASSLGRGPSTDTQYF

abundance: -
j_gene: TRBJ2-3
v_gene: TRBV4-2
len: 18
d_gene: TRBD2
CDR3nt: TGTGCCAGCAGCCAAGGGCTAGCGGGGGGGCCTGGCACAGATACGCAGTATTTT
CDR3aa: CASSQGLAGGPGTDTQYF

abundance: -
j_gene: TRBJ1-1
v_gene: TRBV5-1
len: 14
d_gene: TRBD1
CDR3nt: TGCGCCAGCAGCGTGGGACAGGGGCCCACTGAAGCTTTCTTT
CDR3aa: CASSVGQGPTEAFF

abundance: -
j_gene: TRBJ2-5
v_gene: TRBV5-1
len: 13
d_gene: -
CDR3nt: TGCGCCAGCAGCCCGGAAGGGTCAGGGGCCCAGTACTTC
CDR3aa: CASSPEGSGAQYF

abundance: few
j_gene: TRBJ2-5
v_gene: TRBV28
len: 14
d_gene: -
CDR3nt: TGTGCCAGCAGTTTTCAGGCCAGGGAAGAGACCCAGTACTTC
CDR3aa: CASSFQAREETQYF

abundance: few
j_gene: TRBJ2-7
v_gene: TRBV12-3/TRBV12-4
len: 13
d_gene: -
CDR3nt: TGTGTCCCGGGTCAGGCCCACACCTACGAGCAGTACTTC
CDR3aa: CVPGQAHTYEQYF

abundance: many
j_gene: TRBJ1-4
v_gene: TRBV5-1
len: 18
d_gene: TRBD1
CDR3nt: TGCGCCAGCAGCGTTGTTCCTCCGGGACAGGAGCAACATGAAAAACTGTTTTTT
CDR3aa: CASSVVPPGQEQHEKLFF

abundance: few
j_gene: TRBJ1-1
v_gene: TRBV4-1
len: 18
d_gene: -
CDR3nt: TGCGCCAGCAGCCAAGTGGGTGCGTCTCTAGGAAGGGCCACTGAAGCTTTCTTT
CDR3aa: CASSQVGASLGRATEAFF

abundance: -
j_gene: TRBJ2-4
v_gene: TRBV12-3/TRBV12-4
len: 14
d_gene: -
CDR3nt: TGTGCCAGCAGCTTGACGCGAGCCAAAAACATTCAGTACTTC
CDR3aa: CASSLTRAKNIQYF

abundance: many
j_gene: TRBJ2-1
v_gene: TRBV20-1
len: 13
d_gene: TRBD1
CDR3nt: TGCAGTGCTAGGAGGGGGCCGTGGGATGAGCAGTTCTTC
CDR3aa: CSARRGPWDEQFF

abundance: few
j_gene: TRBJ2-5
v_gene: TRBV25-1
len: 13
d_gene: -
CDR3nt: TGTGCCAGCAGCAGGTGGGGACAAGAGACCCAGTACTTC
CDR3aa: CASSRWGQETQYF

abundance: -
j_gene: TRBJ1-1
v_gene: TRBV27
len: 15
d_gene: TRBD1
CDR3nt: TGTGCCAGCAGTTTCCTGGGACAGGCCATCTCTGAAGCTTTCTTT
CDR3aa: CASSFLGQAISEAFF

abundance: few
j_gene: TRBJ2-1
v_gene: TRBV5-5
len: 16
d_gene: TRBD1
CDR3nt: TGTGCCAGCAGCGGACCGGGACAGAGCATTTTGAATGAGCAGTTCTTC
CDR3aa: CASSGPGQSILNEQFF

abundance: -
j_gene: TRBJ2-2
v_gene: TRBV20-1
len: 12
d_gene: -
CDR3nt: TGCAGTGCTAGAGGGGGGCCCGGGGAGCTGTTTTTT
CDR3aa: CSARGGPGELFF

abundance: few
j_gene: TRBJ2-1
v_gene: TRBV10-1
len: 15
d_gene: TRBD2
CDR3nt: TGCGCCACCTCAGCGGGGGGGTTCTCCTACAATGAGCAGTTCTTC
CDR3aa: CATSAGGFSYNEQFF

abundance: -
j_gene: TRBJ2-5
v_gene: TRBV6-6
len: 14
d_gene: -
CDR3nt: TGTGCCAGCAGTCATCCTACAGGAAAAGAGACCCAGTACTTC
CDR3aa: CASSHPTGKETQYF

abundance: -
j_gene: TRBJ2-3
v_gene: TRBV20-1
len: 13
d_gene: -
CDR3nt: TGCAGTGCAACCTGGGCGGGATCAGATACGCAGTATTTT
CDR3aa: CSATWAGSDTQYF

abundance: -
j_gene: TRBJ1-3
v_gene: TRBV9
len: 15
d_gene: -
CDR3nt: TGTGCCAGCAGCGCCCCCCGGGGCTCTGGAAACACCATATATTTT
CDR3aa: CASSAPRGSGNTIYF

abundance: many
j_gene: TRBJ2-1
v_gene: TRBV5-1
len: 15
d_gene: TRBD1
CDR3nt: TGCGCCAGCAGCCCTCGGACAGGGTTAAACGCTGAGCAGTTCTTC
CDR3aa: CASSPRTGLNAEQFF

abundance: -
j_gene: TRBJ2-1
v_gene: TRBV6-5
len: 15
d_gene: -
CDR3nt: TGTGCCAGCAGTTACACCGGACGGGGCTACAATGAGCAGTTCTTC
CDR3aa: CASSYTGRGYNEQFF

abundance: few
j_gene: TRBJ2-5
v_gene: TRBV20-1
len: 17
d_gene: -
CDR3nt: TGCAGTGCTAGACCACGCCGTGGGGGGCTTAACCAAGAGACCCAGTACTTC
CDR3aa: CSARPRRGGLNQETQYF

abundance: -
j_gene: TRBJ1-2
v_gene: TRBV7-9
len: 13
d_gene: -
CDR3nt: TGTGCCAGCAGCTCATCGGGCCCTCGGGGCTACACCTTC
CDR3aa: CASSSSGPRGYTF

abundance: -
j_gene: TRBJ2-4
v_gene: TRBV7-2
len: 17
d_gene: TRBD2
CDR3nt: TGTGCCAGCAGCTTAGCGCGCCCAGCGGGGGGTAAAAACATTCAGTACTTC
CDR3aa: CASSLARPAGGKNIQYF

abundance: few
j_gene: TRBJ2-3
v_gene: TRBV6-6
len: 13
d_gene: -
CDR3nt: TGTGCCTCAGGGGGGGCGTTCACAGATACGCAGTATTTT
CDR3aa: CASGGAFTDTQYF

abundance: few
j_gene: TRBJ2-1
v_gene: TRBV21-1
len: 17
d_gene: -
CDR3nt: TGTGCCAGCCCTTCCGGCCGCTTCCCGAGCTCCTACAATGAGCAGTTCTTC
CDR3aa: CASPSGRFPSSYNEQFF

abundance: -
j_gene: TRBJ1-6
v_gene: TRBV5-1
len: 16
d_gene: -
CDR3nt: TGCGCCAGCAGCTTGGGCGGAAGTTCGAGGAATTCACCCCTCCACTTT
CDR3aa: CASSLGGSSRNSPLHF

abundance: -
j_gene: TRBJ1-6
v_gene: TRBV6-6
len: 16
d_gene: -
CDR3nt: TGTGCCAGCAAGGCAGGGTTATATCAGGATAATTCACCCCTCCACTTT
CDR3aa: CASKAGLYQDNSPLHF

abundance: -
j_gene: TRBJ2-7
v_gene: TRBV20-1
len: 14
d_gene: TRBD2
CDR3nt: TGCAGTGCCACGGGAGGACTGGATGCTTACGAGCAGTACTTC
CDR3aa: CSATGGLDAYEQYF

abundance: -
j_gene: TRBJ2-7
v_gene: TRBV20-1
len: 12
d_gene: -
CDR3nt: TGCAGTGCTAGGCCCGGCTTCGGGGAGCAGTACTTC
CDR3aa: CSARPGFGEQYF

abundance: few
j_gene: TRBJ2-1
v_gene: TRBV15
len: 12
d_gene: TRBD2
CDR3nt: TGTGCCACCAGCAGGTCGGGGGGTACGCAGTTCTTC
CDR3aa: CATSRSGGTQFF

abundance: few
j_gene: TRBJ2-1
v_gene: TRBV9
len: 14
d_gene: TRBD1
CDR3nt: TGTGCCAGCAGCGCCGGGCAGGGGGCCTTCGAGCAGTTCTTC
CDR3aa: CASSAGQGAFEQFF

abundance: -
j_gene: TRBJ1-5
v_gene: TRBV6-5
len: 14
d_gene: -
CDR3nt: TGTGCCAGCAGTTACTGGCTCGGCAATCAGCCCCAGCATTTT
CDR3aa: CASSYWLGNQPQHF

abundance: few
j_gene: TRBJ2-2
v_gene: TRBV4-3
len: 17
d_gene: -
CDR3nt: TGCGCCAGCAGCCAAGATCCCCCGCCAGGGAGGACCGGGGAGCTGTTTTTT
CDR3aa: CASSQDPPPGRTGELFF

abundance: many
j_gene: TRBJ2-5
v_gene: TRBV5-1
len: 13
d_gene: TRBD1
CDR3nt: TGCGCCAGTCGACAGGGATCGTCAGAGACCCAGTACTTC
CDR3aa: CASRQGSSETQYF

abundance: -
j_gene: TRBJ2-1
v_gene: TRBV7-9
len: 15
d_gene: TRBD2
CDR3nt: TGTGCCAGCAGCCTGACTAGCGGGGGGCCCAATGAGCAGTTCTTC
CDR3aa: CASSLTSGGPNEQFF

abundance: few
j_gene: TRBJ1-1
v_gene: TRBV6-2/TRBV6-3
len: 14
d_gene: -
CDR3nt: TGTGCCAGCAGCCCCAGGGGAAGTGACACTGAAGCTTTCTTT
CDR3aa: CASSPRGSDTEAFF

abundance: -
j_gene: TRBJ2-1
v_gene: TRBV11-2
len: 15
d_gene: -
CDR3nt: TGTGCCAGCAGAGGGGGGACAGACTCCTACAATGAGCAGTTCTTC
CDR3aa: CASRGGTDSYNEQFF

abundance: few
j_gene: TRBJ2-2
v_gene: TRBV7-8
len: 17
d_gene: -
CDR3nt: TGTGCCAGCAGCTACAAGGGTCCAGGACGTGACACCGGGGAGCTGTTTTTT
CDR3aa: CASSYKGPGRDTGELFF

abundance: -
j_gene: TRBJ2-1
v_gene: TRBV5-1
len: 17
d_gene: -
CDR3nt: TGCGCCAGCAGCTTGGAGTTGACGGGGCGGGACTACAATGAGCAGTTCTTC
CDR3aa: CASSLELTGRDYNEQFF

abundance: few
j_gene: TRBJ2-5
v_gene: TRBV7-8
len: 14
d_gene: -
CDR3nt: TGTGCCAGCAGCTTAGCGCGGGTTCAAGAGACCCAGTACTTC
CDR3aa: CASSLARVQETQYF

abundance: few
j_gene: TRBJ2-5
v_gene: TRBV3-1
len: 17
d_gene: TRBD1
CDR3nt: TGTGCCAGCAGCCAAGGTCCGGGACAGGGGGCCGCGGAGACCCAGTACTTC
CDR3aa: CASSQGPGQGAAETQYF

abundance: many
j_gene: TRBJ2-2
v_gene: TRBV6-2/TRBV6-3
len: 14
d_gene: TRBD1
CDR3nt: TGTGCCAGCAGTATTGGACAGGACACCGGGGAGCTGTTTTTT
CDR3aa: CASSIGQDTGELFF

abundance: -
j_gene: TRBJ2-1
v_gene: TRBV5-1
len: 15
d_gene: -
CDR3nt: TGCGCCAGCAGCTCCGCCCGAAGGTCCTACAATGAGCAGTTCTTC
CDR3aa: CASSSARRSYNEQFF

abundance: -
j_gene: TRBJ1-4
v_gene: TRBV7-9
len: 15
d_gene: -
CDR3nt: TGTGCCAGCAGTACCTGGACAGCGAAAAATGAAAAACTGTTTTTT
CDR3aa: CASSTWTAKNEKLFF

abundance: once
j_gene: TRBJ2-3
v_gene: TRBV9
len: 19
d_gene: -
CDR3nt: TGTGCCCCAGGACGGCCAGCAGGGTTTTTGGGGGGCTCCACAGATACGCAGTATTTT
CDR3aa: CAPGRPAGFLGGSTDTQYF

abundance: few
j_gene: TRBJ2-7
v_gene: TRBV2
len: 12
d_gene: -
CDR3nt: TGTGCCAGCACTGAACCGGTTCCCGAGCAGTACTTC
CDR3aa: CASTEPVPEQYF

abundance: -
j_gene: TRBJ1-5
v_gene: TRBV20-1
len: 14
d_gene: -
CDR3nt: TGCAGTGCTACCAGGGGTCTCGTAATCAGGACCCAGCATTTT
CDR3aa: CSATRGLVIRTQHF

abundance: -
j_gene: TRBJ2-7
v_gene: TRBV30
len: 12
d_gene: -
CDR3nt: TGTGCCTGGGGGGCCGGGACCCTCGAGCAGTACTTC
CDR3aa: CAWGAGTLEQYF

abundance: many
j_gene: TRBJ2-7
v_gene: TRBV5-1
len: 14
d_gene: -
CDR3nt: TGCGCCAGCAGCTACTCAGTCCTCTCCTACGAGCAGTACTTC
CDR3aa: CASSYSVLSYEQYF

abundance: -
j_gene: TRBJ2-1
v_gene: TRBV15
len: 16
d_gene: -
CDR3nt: TGTGCCACCAGCAGAGAGATAGGGGGGCTTTACAATGAGCAGTTCTTC
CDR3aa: CATSREIGGLYNEQFF